These 17 T cell receptor beta chains originate from one sample sequenced in a study of cytomegalovirus exposure and HLA in healthy donors. With 60 Vbeta and 13 Jbeta primers, the PCR was carried out. TCRdb's table, derived via immunoSEQ multiplex PCR, lists solely in-frame clones and lacks some. Here the sample spans some 100,000 clones, 73% being singletons. Sequenced sample: PBMCs. The source of these receptors is a man aged 35 to 55 in good health and CMV-seronegative.

The chain uses TRBV7-3 and TRBJ1-1; 7 nucleotides match TRBD1. The V and J ends lost 5 bases and 0 bases, in that order; junction bases with no gene match: 6. There are 15 residues in the CDR3. Germline values: CDR1 SGHTA, CDR2 FQGTGA. The CDR3 spells CASSPGTVMNTEAFF. DNA for the CDR3: TGTGCCAGCAGCCCCGGGACAGTCATGAACACTGAAGCTTTCTTT.

The sample holds a few counts of this clone. This chain uses TRBV5-1 with TRBJ2-7, with TRBD2 identical over 9 bases. The germline gives CDR1 SGHRS, CDR2 YFSETQ. CDR3 length: 15 residues. V was pared by 1 base and J by 4 bases, with 6 bases of the junction left unmatched. The chain's CDR3 is CASSLSGRTSYEQYF. The CDR3 nucleotides are TGCGCCAGCAGCTTGAGCGGGAGGACATCTTACGAGCAGTACTTC.

This chain uses TRBV28 with TRBJ1-3; perhaps TRBD1 as D (5 bases). V lost 3 bases and J lost 4, with 16 bases in between. The germline V gene encodes CDR1 MDHEN and CDR2 SYDVKM. The CDR3 totals 16 residues. In DNA form, the CDR3 reads TGTGCCAGCAGTTTCCGGGGCCCCGCGGGAGGAAACACCATATATTTT. Translation gives CASSFRGPAGGNTIYF.

V is TRBV27 and J is TRBJ2-3; 7 nucleotides match TRBD1. CDR1 is MNHEY and CDR2 is SMNVEV in the germline V gene (reference sequence). The V segment lost 9 bases and the J segment 0 bases; nucleotides outside the gene matches: 6. The CDR3 length is 14 residues. CDR3 bases: TGTGCCAGGGGAACGACAGGGAGCACAGATACGCAGTATTTT. Amino acids: CARGTTGSTDTQYF.

The chain has TRBV4-2 and TRBJ2-2; D might be TRBD2 (6 bases). The CDR3 totals 15 residues. Germline assignment: CDR1 LGHNA and CDR2 YNFKEQ. Trimming cost V 2 bases and J 3 bases, with 10 bases left between them. This chain's CDR3 is CASSQSSGDTGELFF. Written as DNA, the CDR3 is TGTGCCAGCAGCCAAAGTAGCGGCGACACCGGGGAGCTGTTTTTT.

This chain uses TRBV4-1 with TRBJ2-7; 9 bases fit TRBD1. The CDR3 loop spans 14 amino acids. CDR1 is MGHRA and CDR2 is YSYEKL in the germline V gene. V dropped 4 bases and J dropped 6; count of bases not matched to a gene: 7. The CDR3 loop is CASSPPGQGCEQYF. CDR3 DNA: TGCGCCAGCAGCCCTCCGGGACAGGGATGCGAGCAGTACTTC.

This chain's CDR3 is CASSPLSRNTEAFF. The CDR3 DNA is TGTGCCAGCAGCCCCCTTAGTAGGAACACTGAAGCTTTCTTT. The chain has TRBV27 and TRBJ1-1, with D unclear. The CDR3 runs to 14 residues. V shed 6 bases and J shed 1 base, with 12 bases lying between them. Germline V CDR1 and CDR2: MNHEY, SMNVEV (reference sequence).

The gene calls are TRBV25-1 and TRBJ1-1, with unresolved D. Germline values: CDR1 MGHDK, CDR2 SYGVNS. The CDR3 extends over 14 amino acids. V shed 6 bases and J shed 1 base, with 12 bases lying between them. Here the CDR3 reads CASREALSNTEAFF. Written as DNA, the CDR3 is TGTGCCAGCAGGGAAGCACTTTCGAACACTGAAGCTTTCTTT.

This clone has more than one count but fewer than ten. The J gene is TRBJ2-1, the V gene TRBV6-4; 9 positions match TRBD2. The CDR3 extends over 16 amino acids. Germline loops: CDR1 MRHNA, CDR2 SNTAGT. J lost 8 bases, V lost 2 bases, and 10 bases had no gene match. CDR3 amino acids: CASSDTGTSSPDEQFF. The CDR3 DNA is TGTGCCAGCAGTGACACCGGGACTAGCAGTCCCGATGAGCAGTTCTTC.

This chain connects TRBV6-6 to TRBJ2-5; D ambiguous. With 5 bases removed from V and 4 bases from J, the gap between germline ends came to 8 bases. CDR3 length: 12 amino acids. Germline-derived CDR1 and CDR2 are MNHNY and SVGAGI (reference sequence). The CDR3 spells CASSRSPETQYF. The CDR3 DNA sequence: TGTGCCAGCAGTCGGAGCCCAGAGACCCAGTACTTC.

A few counts support this clone. A read error may produce the germline difference seen at one junction end. This chain uses TRBV28 with TRBJ2-3; possibly TRBD2 for D (5 bases). Germline values: CDR1 MDHEN, CDR2 SYDVKM. This CDR3 has 15 residues. CDR3 sequence: CASTLRTGFTDTQYF. The CDR3 DNA follows: TGTGCCAGCACTTTACGGACGGGATTCACAGATACGCAGTATTTT.

The V call is TRBV7-2, the J call TRBJ1-4; D is undetermined. The CDR3 has 14 residues. The germline V gene encodes CDR1 SGHTA and CDR2 FQGNSA. With 2 bases removed from V and 5 bases from J, the gap between germline ends came to 9 bases. CDR3 sequence (DNA): TGTGCCAGCAGCTTACAGGCCTCAAATGAAAAACTGTTTTTT. Translating gives CASSLQASNEKLFF. Full variable domain (remainder filled in from reference TRBV7-2 and TRBJ1-4): GAGVSQSPSNKVTEKGKDVELRCDPISGHTALYWYRQSLGQGLEFLIYFQGNSAPDKSGLPSDRFSAERTGGSVSTLTIQRTQQEDSAVYLCASSLQASNEKLFFGSGTQLSVL.

The CDR3 DNA reads as TGTGCCTGGAGTGCACCAGGGGGCAGACGGTCACCCCTCCACTTT. Its protein is CAWSAPGGRRSPLHF. The chain joins TRBV30 to TRBJ1-6, with TRBD1 matching over 8 bases. V shed 1 base, J shed 10 bases, and the junction held 9 bases outside the gene matches. The CDR3 runs to 15 residues. Germline CDR1 and CDR2: GTSNPN and SVGIG (reference sequence).

There are a few counts of this clone. The genes are TRBV5-4 and TRBJ2-5; perhaps TRBD2 as D (6 bases). This CDR3 has 12 residues. The germline CDR1 and CDR2 sequences are SGHNT and YYREEE (reference sequence). The V gene lost 8 bases and the J gene lost 1 base, with 9 bases spanning the gap. Written as DNA, the CDR3 is TGTGCCAGGGAGGGTTTCCAAGAGACCCAGTACTTC. It specifies CAREGFQETQYF.

This clone was counted a few times. The V gene is TRBV5-6, the J gene TRBJ1-2; 10 nucleotides match TRBD1. V was pared by 4 bases and J by 4 bases, with 10 bases of the junction left unmatched. Germline V lookup: CDR1 SGHDT, CDR2 YYEEEE. This CDR3 region has 16 residues. CDR3 loop: CASSKDDRGLVYGYTF. CDR3 bases: TGTGCCAGCAGCAAGGATGACAGGGGGCTTGTCTATGGCTACACCTTC.

A word on this clone: The junction departs from germline at one end; a sequencing error may be responsible. The chain combines TRBV7-7 with TRBJ2-2; 11 bases align to TRBD1. The CDR3 covers 15 residues. Germline CDR1 SSHAT, CDR2 FNYEAQ (reference sequence). CDR3: CASSQGQGVTGELFF. The CDR3 DNA is TGTGCTAGCAGCCAGGGACAGGGGGTCACCGGGGAGCTGTTTTTT.

V gene TRBV27 combines with J gene TRBJ1-6, with unresolved D. V gave up 2 bases and J gave up 6 bases, with 11 bases separating them. There are 15 residues in the CDR3. Germline CDR1 MNHEY, CDR2 SMNVEV (reference sequence). The CDR3 nucleotides are TGTGCCAGCAGTTTACTGGCAGGAACTAATTCACCCCTCCACTTT. Translating gives CASSLLAGTNSPLHF.